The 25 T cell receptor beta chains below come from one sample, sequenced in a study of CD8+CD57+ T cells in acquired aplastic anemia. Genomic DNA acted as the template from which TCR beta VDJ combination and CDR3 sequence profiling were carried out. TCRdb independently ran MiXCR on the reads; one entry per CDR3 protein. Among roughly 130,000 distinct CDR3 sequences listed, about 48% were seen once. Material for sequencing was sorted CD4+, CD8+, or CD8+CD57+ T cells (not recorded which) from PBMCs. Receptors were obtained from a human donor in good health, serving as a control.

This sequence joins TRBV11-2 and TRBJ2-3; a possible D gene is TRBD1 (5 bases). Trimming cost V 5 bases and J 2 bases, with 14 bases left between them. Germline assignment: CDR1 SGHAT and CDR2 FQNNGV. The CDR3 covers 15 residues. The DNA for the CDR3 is TGTGCCAGCAGCGAATCAGGGTGGATCACAGATACGCAGTATTTT. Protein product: CASSESGWITDTQYF.

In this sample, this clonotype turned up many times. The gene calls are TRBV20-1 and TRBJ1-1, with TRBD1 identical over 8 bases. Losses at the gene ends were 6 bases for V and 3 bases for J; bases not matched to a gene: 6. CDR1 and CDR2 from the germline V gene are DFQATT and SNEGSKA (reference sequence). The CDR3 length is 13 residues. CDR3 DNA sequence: TGCAGTGCCCTATCGGACAGGGACACTGAAGCTTTCTTT. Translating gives CSALSDRDTEAFF.

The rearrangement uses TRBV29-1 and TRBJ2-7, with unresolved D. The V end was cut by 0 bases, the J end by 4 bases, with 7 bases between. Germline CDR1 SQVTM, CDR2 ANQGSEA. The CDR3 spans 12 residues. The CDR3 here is CSVEDLRYEQYF. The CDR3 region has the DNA TGCAGCGTTGAAGATTTGCGTTACGAGCAGTACTTC.

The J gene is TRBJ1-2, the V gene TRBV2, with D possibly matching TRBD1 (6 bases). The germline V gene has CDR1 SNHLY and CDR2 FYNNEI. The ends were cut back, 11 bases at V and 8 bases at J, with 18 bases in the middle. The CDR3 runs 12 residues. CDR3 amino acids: CAGTDRTIGYTF. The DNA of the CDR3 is TGTGCCGGGACCGACAGGACGATAGGCTACACCTTC.

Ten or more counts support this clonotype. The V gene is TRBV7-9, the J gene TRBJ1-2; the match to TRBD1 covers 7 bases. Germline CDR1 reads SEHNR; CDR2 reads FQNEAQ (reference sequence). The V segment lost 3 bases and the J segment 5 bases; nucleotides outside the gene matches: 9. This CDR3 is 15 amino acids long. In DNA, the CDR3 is TGTGCCAGCAGCTTTGATTGGCAGGGGGGATATGGCTACACCTTC. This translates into CASSFDWQGGYGYTF.

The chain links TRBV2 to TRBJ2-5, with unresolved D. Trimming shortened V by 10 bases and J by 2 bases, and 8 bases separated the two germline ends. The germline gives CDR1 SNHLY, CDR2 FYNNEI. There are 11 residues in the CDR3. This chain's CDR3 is CAIQKQETQYF. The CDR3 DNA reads TGTGCCATACAAAAGCAAGAGACCCAGTACTTC. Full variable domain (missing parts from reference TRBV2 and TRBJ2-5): EPEVTQTPSHQVTQMGQEVILRCVPISNHLYFYWYRQILGQKVEFLVSFYNNEISEKSEIFDDQFSVERPDGSNFTLKIRSTKLEDSAMYFCAIQKQETQYFGPGTRLLVL.

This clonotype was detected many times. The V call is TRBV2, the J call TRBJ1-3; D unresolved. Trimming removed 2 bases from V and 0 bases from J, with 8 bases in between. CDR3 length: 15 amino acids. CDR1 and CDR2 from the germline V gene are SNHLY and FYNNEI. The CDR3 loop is CASSESLDSGNTIYF. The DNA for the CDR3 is TGTGCCAGCAGTGAAAGTCTGGACTCTGGAAACACCATATATTTT.

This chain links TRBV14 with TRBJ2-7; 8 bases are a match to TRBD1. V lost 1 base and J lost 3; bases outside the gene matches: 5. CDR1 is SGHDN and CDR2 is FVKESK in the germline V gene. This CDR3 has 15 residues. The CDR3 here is CASSQGTGNLYEQYF. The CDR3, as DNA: TGTGCCAGCAGCCAAGGGACAGGGAACCTCTACGAGCAGTACTTC. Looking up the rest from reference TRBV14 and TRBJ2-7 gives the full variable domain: EAGVTQFPSHSVIEKGQTVTLRCDPISGHDNLYWYRRVMGKEIKFLLHFVKESKQDESGMPNNRFLAERTGGTYSTLKVQPAELEDSGVYFCASSQGTGNLYEQYFGPGTRLTVT.

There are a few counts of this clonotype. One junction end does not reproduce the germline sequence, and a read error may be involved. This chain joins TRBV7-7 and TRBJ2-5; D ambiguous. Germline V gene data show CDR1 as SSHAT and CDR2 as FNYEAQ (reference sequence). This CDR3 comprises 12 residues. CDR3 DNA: TGTGCTAGCAGCCCTCTCGAAGAGACCCAGTACTTC. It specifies CASSPLEETQYF.

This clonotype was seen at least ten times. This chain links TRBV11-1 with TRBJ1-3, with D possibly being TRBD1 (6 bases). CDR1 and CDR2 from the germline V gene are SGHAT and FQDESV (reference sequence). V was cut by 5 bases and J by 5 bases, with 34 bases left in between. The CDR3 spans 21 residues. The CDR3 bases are TGTGCCAGCAGCGAACAGTCTCCACAGGGTGTGTCAAGTAATGGGAGAAACACCATATATTTT. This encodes CASSEQSPQGVSSNGRNTIYF. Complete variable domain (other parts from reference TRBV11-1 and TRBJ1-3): EAEVAQSPRYKITEKSQAVAFWCDPISGHATLYWYRQILGQGPELLVQFQDESVVDDSQLPKDRFSAERLKGVDSTLKIQPAELGDSAMYLCASSEQSPQGVSSNGRNTIYFGEGSWLTVV.

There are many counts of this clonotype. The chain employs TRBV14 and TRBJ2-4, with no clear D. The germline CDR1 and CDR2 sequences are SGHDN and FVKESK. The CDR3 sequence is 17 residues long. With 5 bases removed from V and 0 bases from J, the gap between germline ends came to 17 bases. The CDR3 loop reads CASSIADGVKAKNIQYF. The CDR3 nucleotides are TGTGCCAGCAGCATCGCCGACGGCGTTAAAGCCAAAAACATTCAGTACTTC.

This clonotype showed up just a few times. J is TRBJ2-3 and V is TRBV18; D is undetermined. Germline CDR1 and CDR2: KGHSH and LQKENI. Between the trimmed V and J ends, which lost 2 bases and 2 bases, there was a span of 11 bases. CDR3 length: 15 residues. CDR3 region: CASSPGRGFTDTQYF. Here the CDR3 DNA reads TGTGCCAGCTCACCAGGAAGAGGCTTCACAGATACGCAGTATTTT.

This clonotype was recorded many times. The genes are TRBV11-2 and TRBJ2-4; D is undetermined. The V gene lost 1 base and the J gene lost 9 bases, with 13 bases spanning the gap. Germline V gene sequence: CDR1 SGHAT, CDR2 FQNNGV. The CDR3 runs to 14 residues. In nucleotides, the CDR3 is TGTGCCAGCAGCTTAGCTATGACTCAGGCCATTCAGTACTTC. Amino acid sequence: CASSLAMTQAIQYF. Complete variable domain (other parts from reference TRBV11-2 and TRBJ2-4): EAGVAQSPRYKIIEKRQSVAFWCNPISGHATLYWYQQILGQGPKLLIQFQNNGVVDDSQLPKDRFSAERLKGVDSTLKIQPAKLEDSAVYLCASSLAMTQAIQYFGAGTRLSVL.

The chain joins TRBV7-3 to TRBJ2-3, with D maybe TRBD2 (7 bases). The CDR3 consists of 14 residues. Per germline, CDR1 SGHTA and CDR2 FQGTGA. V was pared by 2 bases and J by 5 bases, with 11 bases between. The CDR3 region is CASSLGGGGDTQYF. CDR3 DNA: TGTGCCAGCAGCTTAGGGGGCGGGGGAGATACGCAGTATTTT.

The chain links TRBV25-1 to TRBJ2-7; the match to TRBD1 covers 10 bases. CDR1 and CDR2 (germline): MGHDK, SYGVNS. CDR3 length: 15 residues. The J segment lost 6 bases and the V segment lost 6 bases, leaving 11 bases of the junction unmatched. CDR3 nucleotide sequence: TGTGCCAGCAGCCTGTCGAGAGGACAGGGGGTCGAGCAGTACTTC. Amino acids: CASSLSRGQGVEQYF.

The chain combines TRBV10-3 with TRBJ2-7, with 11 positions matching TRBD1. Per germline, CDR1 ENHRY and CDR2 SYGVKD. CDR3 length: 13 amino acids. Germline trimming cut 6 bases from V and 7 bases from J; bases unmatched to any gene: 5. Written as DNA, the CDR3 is TGTGCCATCAGGCCCGGGACAGGGGGAGAGCAGTACTTC. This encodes CAIRPGTGGEQYF.

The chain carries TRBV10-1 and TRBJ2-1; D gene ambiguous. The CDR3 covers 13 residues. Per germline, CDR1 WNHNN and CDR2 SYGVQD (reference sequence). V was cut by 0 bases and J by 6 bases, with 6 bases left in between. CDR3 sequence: CASSESMGNEQFF. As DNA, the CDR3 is TGCGCCAGCAGTGAGTCAATGGGCAATGAGCAGTTCTTC.

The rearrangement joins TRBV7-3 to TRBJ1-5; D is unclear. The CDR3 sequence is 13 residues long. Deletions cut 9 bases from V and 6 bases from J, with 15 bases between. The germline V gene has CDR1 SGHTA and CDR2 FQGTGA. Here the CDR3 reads CASSTGWAQPQHF. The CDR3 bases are TGTGCCAGTAGCACCGGCTGGGCTCAGCCCCAGCATTTT.

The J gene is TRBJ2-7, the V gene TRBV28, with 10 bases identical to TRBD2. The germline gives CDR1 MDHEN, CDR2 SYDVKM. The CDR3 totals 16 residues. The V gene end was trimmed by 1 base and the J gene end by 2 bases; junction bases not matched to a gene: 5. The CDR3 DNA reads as TGTGCCAGCAGTTTATACTTAGCGGGAGGTACCTACGAGCAGTACTTC. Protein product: CASSLYLAGGTYEQYF.

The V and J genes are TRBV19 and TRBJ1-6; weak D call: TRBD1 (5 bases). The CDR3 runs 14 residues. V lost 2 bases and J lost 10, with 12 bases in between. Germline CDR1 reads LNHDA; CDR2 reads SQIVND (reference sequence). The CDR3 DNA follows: TGTGCCAGTAGTATAACTGGGGCCCAATCACCCCTCCACTTT. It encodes CASSITGAQSPLHF. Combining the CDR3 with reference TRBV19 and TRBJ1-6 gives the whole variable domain DGGITQSPKYLFRKEGQNVTLSCEQNLNHDAMYWYRQDPGQGLRLIYYSQIVNDFQKGDIAEGYSVSREKKESFPLTVTSAQKNPTAFYLCASSITGAQSPLHFGNGTRLTVT.

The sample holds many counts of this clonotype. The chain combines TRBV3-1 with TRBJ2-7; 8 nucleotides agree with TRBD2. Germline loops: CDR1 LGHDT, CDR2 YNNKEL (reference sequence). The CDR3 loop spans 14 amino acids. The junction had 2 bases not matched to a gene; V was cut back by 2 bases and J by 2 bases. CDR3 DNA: TGTGCCAGCAGCCAACTAGCGGGTACCTACGAGCAGTACTTC. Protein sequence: CASSQLAGTYEQYF.

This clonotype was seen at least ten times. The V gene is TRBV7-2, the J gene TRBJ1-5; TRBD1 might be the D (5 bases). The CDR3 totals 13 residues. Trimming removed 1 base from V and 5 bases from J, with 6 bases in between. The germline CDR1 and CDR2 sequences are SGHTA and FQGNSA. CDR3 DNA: TGTGCCAGCAGCTTAGGGGGGGATCAGCCCCAGCATTTT. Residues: CASSLGGDQPQHF. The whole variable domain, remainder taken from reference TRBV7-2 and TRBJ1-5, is GAGVSQSPSNKVTEKGKDVELRCDPISGHTALYWYRQSLGQGLEFLIYFQGNSAPDKSGLPSDRFSAERTGGSVSTLTIQRTQQEDSAVYLCASSLGGDQPQHFGDGTRLSIL.

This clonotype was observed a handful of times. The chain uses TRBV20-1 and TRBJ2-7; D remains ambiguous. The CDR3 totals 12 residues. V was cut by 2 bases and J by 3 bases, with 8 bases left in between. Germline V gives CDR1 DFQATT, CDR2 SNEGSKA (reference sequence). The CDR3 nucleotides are TGCAGTGCTAGACCGTCGGGCTACGAGCAGTACTTC. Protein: CSARPSGYEQYF.

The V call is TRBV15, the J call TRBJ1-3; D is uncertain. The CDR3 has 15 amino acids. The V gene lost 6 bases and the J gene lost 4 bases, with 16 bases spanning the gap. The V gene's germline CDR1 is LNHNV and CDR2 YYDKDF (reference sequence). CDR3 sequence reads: CATSHALTLGNTIYF. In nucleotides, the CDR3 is TGTGCCACCAGTCACGCTTTGACATTGGGAAACACCATATATTTT.

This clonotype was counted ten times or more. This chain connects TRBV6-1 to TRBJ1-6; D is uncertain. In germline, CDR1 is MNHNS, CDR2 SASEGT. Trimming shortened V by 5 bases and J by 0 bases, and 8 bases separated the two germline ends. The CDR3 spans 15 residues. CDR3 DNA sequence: TGTGCCAGCAGTCCCCAATCCTCCTATAATTCACCCCTCCACTTT. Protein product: CASSPQSSYNSPLHF.